The 23 T cell receptor beta chains below were found in one sample sequenced in a study of siplizumab effects on memory and regulatory T cells. Here immunoSEQ multiplex PCR was the method, and the copy in TCRdb shows in-frame clones only, minus some. The sample has approximately 60,000 clones; around 80% are singletons. Sequencing was carried out using memory CD4+ T cells sorted from blood. The receptors come from a human donor in good health.

V gene TRBV11-1 combines with J gene TRBJ2-1; 9 bases match TRBD2. Per germline, CDR1 SGHAT and CDR2 FQDESV (reference sequence). Losses at the gene ends were 1 base for V and 6 bases for J; bases not matched to a gene: 7. The CDR3 extends over 16 amino acids. CDR3 nucleotides: TGTGCCAGCAGCTTAGGGTTGCCGCGGGGGGGCAATGAGCAGTTCTTC. Translated: CASSLGLPRGGNEQFF.

V is TRBV10-3 and J is TRBJ2-1, with 10 bases matching TRBD1. The germline V gene encodes CDR1 ENHRY and CDR2 SYGVKD. Unmatched junction bases numbered 5, after V lost 11 bases and J lost 7 bases. There are 12 residues in the CDR3. The DNA of the CDR3 is TGTGCCGCGGCGGGACAGGGGAATGAGCAGTTCTTC. Its translation is CAAAGQGNEQFF.

This chain joins TRBV15 and TRBJ1-5, with a tentative D call TRBD1 (5 bases). This CDR3 contains 13 residues. Trimming cost V 3 bases and J 5 bases, with 8 bases left between them. Germline loops: CDR1 LNHNV, CDR2 YYDKDF (reference sequence). This CDR3 reads CATSRGRDQPQHF. In DNA form, the CDR3 reads TGTGCCACCAGCAGGGGACGTGATCAGCCCCAGCATTTT. Combining the CDR3 with reference TRBV15 and TRBJ1-5 gives the whole variable domain DAMVIQNPRYQVTQFGKPVTLSCSQTLNHNVMYWYQQKSSQAPKLLFHYYDKDFNNEADTPDNFQSRRPNTSFCFLDIRSPGLGDTAMYLCATSRGRDQPQHFGDGTRLSIL.

The chain has TRBV12-5 and TRBJ2-7; D is ambiguous. Trimming removed 3 bases at V and 7 bases at J, with 7 bases between. The germline V gene encodes CDR1 LGHNT and CDR2 FRNRAP. The CDR3 totals 11 residues. CDR3 DNA: TGTGCTAGTGGTTTTCTAGGAGAGCAGTACTTC. Amino acid sequence: CASGFLGEQYF.

The rearrangement links TRBV30 to TRBJ1-6, with D unresolved. The CDR3 is 14 amino acids. Trimming took off 3 bases at V and 0 bases at J, with 6 bases between the two ends. Germline CDR1 and CDR2: GTSNPN and SVGIG (reference sequence). CDR3 sequence (DNA): TGTGCCTGGAGCCCTGGCTCCTATAATTCACCCCTCCACTTT. Residues: CAWSPGSYNSPLHF.

This chain connects TRBV14 to TRBJ2-7; D tentatively reads TRBD1 or TRBD2 (5 bases each). V lost 8 bases and J lost 3, with 8 bases in between. The CDR3 spans 11 residues. CDR1 SGHDN and CDR2 FVKESK come from the germline V gene. The CDR3 region is CASGGDYEQYF. The CDR3 DNA follows: TGTGCCAGCGGGGGAGACTACGAGCAGTACTTC.

The chain combines TRBV6-5 with TRBJ1-2; 7 nucleotides line up with TRBD1. The CDR3 length is 13 residues. Germline V gene data show CDR1 as MNHEY and CDR2 as SVGAGI. The V gene end was trimmed by 6 bases and the J gene end by 8 bases; junction bases not matched to a gene: 9. The CDR3 region is CASRGDREWGYTF. The DNA of the CDR3 is TGTGCCAGCAGGGGTGACAGGGAGTGGGGCTACACCTTC.

CDR3: CASSPSRAAQYNEQFF. Here the CDR3 DNA reads TGTGCCAGCAGTCCCTCGCGGGCGGCCCAATACAATGAGCAGTTCTTC. The chain is built from TRBV28 and TRBJ2-1; D possibly corresponds to TRBD2 (5 bases). Germline V gene lookup returns CDR1 MDHEN and CDR2 SYDVKM. Trimming took 5 bases from V and 4 from J, leaving 18 bases between them. This CDR3 is 16 amino acids long.

V usage is TRBV28 and J usage is TRBJ1-4; 9 positions agree with TRBD1. V shed 8 bases, J shed 8 bases, and the junction held 21 bases outside the gene matches. The CDR3 loop spans 18 amino acids. Germline CDR1 reads MDHEN; CDR2 reads SYDVKM. This CDR3 is CASSPGQGGRLANEKLFF. CDR3 nucleotides: TGTGCCAGCTCCCCGGGACAGGGAGGGAGATTAGCAAACGAAAAACTGTTTTTT.

The chain is built from TRBV5-1 and TRBJ1-1; D is possibly TRBD1 (6 bases). The V gene lost 4 bases and the J gene lost 3 bases, with 13 bases spanning the gap. Looked up from germline, CDR1 is SGHRS and CDR2 is YFSETQ. The CDR3 has 14 amino acids. CDR3 sequence (DNA): TGCGCCAGCAGCCTCCAAAACAGGGACACTGAAGCTTTCTTT. This translates into CASSLQNRDTEAFF.

V usage is TRBV23-1 and J usage is TRBJ2-1, with 10 bases aligning to TRBD1. TRBV23-1 belongs to the ORF category, with a function that is uncertain. J gave up 6 bases and V 2 bases, and 7 bases lay outside the gene matches. The CDR3 sequence is 16 residues long. The CDR3 reads CASSQTDRGLINEQFF. In nucleotides, the CDR3 is TGCGCCAGCAGTCAAACCGACAGGGGGCTTATCAATGAGCAGTTCTTC.

This clone was seen once. J is TRBJ1-3 and V is TRBV6-5; D is unclear. The CDR3 is made up of 13 amino acids. Germline-derived CDR1 and CDR2 are MNHEY and SVGAGI. V shed 6 bases and J shed 5 bases, with 11 bases lying between them. Here the CDR3 DNA reads TGTGCCAGCAGGGAGGGTTTGCGAAACACCATATATTTT. Residues: CASREGLRNTIYF.

The chain carries TRBV7-6 and TRBJ2-6; D is uncertain. This CDR3 has 17 amino acids. V lost 1 base to trimming and J lost 0 bases, with 10 bases between them. Germline lookup yields CDR1 SGHVS and CDR2 FNYEAQ. The CDR3 loop is CASSLVFVSSGANVLTF. The CDR3 DNA is TGTGCCAGCAGCTTAGTGTTTGTGTCCTCTGGGGCCAACGTCCTGACTTTC.

The chain recombines TRBV9 with TRBJ2-2, with 8 bases lining up with TRBD1. The germline V gene has CDR1 SGDLS and CDR2 YYNGEE. V gave up 3 bases and J gave up 0 bases; unmatched junction bases: 4. The CDR3 is 16 amino acids. The CDR3 loop reads CASSGGTGANTGELFF. The CDR3 DNA sequence: TGTGCCAGCAGCGGAGGGACAGGCGCGAACACCGGGGAGCTGTTTTTT.

This chain uses TRBV10-3 with TRBJ1-2; D gene ambiguous. This CDR3 is 14 amino acids long. Trimming removed 0 bases at V and 2 bases at J, with 7 bases between. Per the germline V gene, CDR1 is ENHRY and CDR2 is SYGVKD. This CDR3 is CAISESHSNYGYTF. The DNA for the CDR3 is TGTGCCATCAGTGAGTCCCATTCCAACTATGGCTACACCTTC.

This clone was counted only a few times. The V and J genes are TRBV15 and TRBJ1-1, with D possibly being TRBD1 (6 bases). V was trimmed by 0 bases and J by 5 bases, leaving 10 bases between them. The CDR3 has 14 residues. Per germline, CDR1 LNHNV and CDR2 YYDKDF (reference sequence). The CDR3 bases are TGTGCCACCAGCAGAGACAGGGGAGGAACTGAAGCTTTCTTT. Amino acids: CATSRDRGGTEAFF. The complete variable domain, with remaining parts taken from reference TRBV15 and TRBJ1-1, reads DAMVIQNPRYQVTQFGKPVTLSCSQTLNHNVMYWYQQKSSQAPKLLFHYYDKDFNNEADTPDNFQSRRPNTSFCFLDIRSPGLGDTAMYLCATSRDRGGTEAFFGQGTRLTVV.

The chain carries TRBV11-2 and TRBJ2-1, with 8 positions matching TRBD2. Germline loops: CDR1 SGHAT, CDR2 FQNNGV. V lost 5 bases, J lost 10 bases, and 16 bases stayed unmatched. This CDR3 is 16 amino acids long. Here the CDR3 reads CASSAGSSGVPIEQFF. In DNA, the CDR3 is TGTGCCAGCAGCGCCGGTAGTAGCGGGGTCCCAATCGAGCAGTTCTTC.

The chain uses TRBV5-1 and TRBJ2-6; D is possibly TRBD1 (6 bases). Germline-derived CDR1 and CDR2 are SGHRS and YFSETQ. This CDR3 has 14 residues. Trimming left V 7 bases short and J 2 bases short, with 10 bases between. The chain's CDR3 is CASVQGPGANVLTF. The CDR3 DNA sequence: TGCGCCAGCGTACAGGGCCCTGGGGCCAACGTCCTGACTTTC.

This chain joins TRBV6-5 and TRBJ2-3; D perhaps matches TRBD1 (5 bases). CDR3 length: 12 residues. Germline CDR1 MNHEY, CDR2 SVGAGI. The V end lost 6 bases, the J end lost 4 bases, and 8 bases lay between the germline ends. The CDR3 here is CASSSGPDTQYF. In DNA form, the CDR3 reads TGTGCCAGCAGCTCAGGGCCAGATACGCAGTATTTT.

The CDR3 reads CAITPDRGGNTEAFF. In DNA, the CDR3 is TGTGCCATCACCCCGGACAGGGGAGGGAACACTGAAGCTTTCTTT. The genes are TRBV10-3 and TRBJ1-1; 9 positions match TRBD1. Germline CDR1 is ENHRY and CDR2 is SYGVKD. There are 15 residues in the CDR3. Unmatched junction bases numbered 7, after V lost 7 bases and J lost 1 base.

This clone was detected only a few times. The chain couples TRBV7-6 to TRBJ1-3; D unclear. The V gene lost 1 base and the J gene lost 0 bases, with 13 bases spanning the gap. Looked up from germline, CDR1 is SGHVS and CDR2 is FNYEAQ. The CDR3 consists of 17 residues. CDR3 in amino acids: CASSLGTGGNSGNTIYF. The CDR3 DNA sequence: TGTGCCAGCAGCTTAGGAACGGGAGGCAACTCTGGAAACACCATATATTTT.

The V call is TRBV29-1, the J call TRBJ2-7; possible D gene TRBD2, 5 bases. Germline V gene sequence: CDR1 SQVTM, CDR2 ANQGSEA. The CDR3 runs to 13 residues. Trimming pared 2 bases from V and 7 bases from J, leaving 15 bases between. As DNA, the CDR3 is TGCAGCGTTGAACTTCGATGGCCGGGAGAGCAGTACTTC. Its protein is CSVELRWPGEQYF.

The rearrangement links TRBV7-9 to TRBJ1-2; a weak D match, TRBD1 (6 bases). Germline V CDR1 and CDR2: SEHNR, FQNEAQ (reference sequence). The V gene lost 5 bases and the J gene lost 5 bases, with 9 bases spanning the gap. The CDR3 has 12 amino acids. This chain's CDR3 is CASSGQGYGYTF. As DNA, the CDR3 is TGTGCCAGCAGCGGGCAGGGGTATGGCTACACCTTC.